This entry lists 16 T cell receptor beta chains sequenced from one sample in a study of blood T cell repertoires in COVID-19. Generated by immunoSEQ multiplex PCR, the TCRdb table keeps only in-frame clones and is missing some. The sample lists 150,000 or so clones; 85% to 90% were seen once. Sequenced: peripheral blood. All receptors derive from a man aged 18 to 30 with COVID-19, enrolled during active disease.

V is TRBV19 and J is TRBJ2-2; a possible D gene is TRBD2 (7 bases). V dropped 0 bases and J dropped 4 bases, with 18 bases sitting between them. CDR3 length: 18 residues. Germline CDR1 reads LNHDA; CDR2 reads SQIVND (reference sequence). CDR3 nucleotides: TGTGCCAGTAGTATAGAAAGGGGGGCTAGCGGACCCACCGGGGAGCTGTTTTTT. The encoded protein is CASSIERGASGPTGELFF.

The chain employs TRBV5-4 and TRBJ2-4, with TRBD1 matching over 10 bases. Germline V gene lookup returns CDR1 SGHNT and CDR2 YYREEE (reference sequence). This CDR3 is built from 14 residues. The J segment lost 7 bases and the V segment lost 0 bases, leaving 1 base of the junction unmatched. The CDR3 sequence: CASSLVGQGNIQYF. As DNA, the CDR3 is TGTGCCAGCAGCTTGGTGGGACAGGGGAACATTCAGTACTTC.

On this clone itself: Other DNA sequences from this sample encode an identical CDR3 as well. The V call is TRBV27, the J call TRBJ2-7, with 11 positions matching TRBD1. With 6 bases clipped from V and 3 bases from J, the junction kept 4 bases outside the gene matches. Germline CDR1 is MNHEY and CDR2 is SMNVEV (reference sequence). This CDR3 is built from 14 residues. CDR3 nucleotides: TGTGCCAGCAGCCCCGGGACAGGGGGCTACGAGCAGTACTTC. It is translated as CASSPGTGGYEQYF.

The J gene is TRBJ2-7, the V gene TRBV2; a possible D gene is TRBD1 (5 bases). V was cut by 3 bases and J by 8 bases, with 11 bases left in between. The CDR3 has 12 residues. Germline V gene sequence: CDR1 SNHLY, CDR2 FYNNEI. The chain's CDR3 is CASSEGPGKQYF. CDR3 sequence (DNA): TGTGCCAGCAGTGAGGGGCCAGGGAAGCAGTACTTC.

The V call is TRBV4-1, the J call TRBJ2-5; maybe TRBD1 (5 bases). Trimming took off 4 bases at V and 5 bases at J, with 17 bases between the two ends. Germline V CDR1 and CDR2: MGHRA, YSYEKL. This CDR3 has 15 amino acids. Written as DNA, the CDR3 is TGCGCCAGCAGCCCACAAAGGGTAGGGGTGGAGACCCAGTACTTC. Amino acids: CASSPQRVGVETQYF.

This chain links TRBV11-2 with TRBJ2-1; 8 bases match TRBD2. The CDR3 is made up of 15 amino acids. The germline CDR1 and CDR2 sequences are SGHAT and FQNNGV. V gave up 5 bases and J gave up 0 bases; unmatched junction bases: 3. The CDR3 reads CASSHGTSSYNEQFF. The DNA for the CDR3 is TGTGCCAGCAGCCATGGGACTAGCTCCTACAATGAGCAGTTCTTC.

V gene TRBV7-8 combines with J gene TRBJ2-1; 10 bases map to TRBD2. Losses at the gene ends were 5 bases for V and 0 bases for J; bases not matched to a gene: 10. Germline CDR1 is SGHVS and CDR2 is FQNEAQ. This CDR3 is 18 amino acids long. The CDR3 DNA follows: TGTGCCAGCAGCCCGACCCGTGTAGCGGGAGGCTCCTACAATGAGCAGTTCTTC. The encoded protein is CASSPTRVAGGSYNEQFF.

This clone was recorded only once. The J gene is TRBJ2-4, the V gene TRBV28, with D perhaps TRBD1 (5 bases). V shed 3 bases and J shed 0 bases, with 12 bases lying between them. The CDR3 covers 16 residues. Per the germline V gene, CDR1 is MDHEN and CDR2 is SYDVKM. The CDR3 DNA reads as TGTGCCAGCAGTTTTAAGGGGCATCTAGCCAAAAACATTCAGTACTTC. Encoded protein: CASSFKGHLAKNIQYF.

This clone occurred once. This chain's CDR3 is CASRYLDRAGNEKLFF. The CDR3 DNA reads as TGTGCCAGCCGGTACCTAGACAGGGCGGGTAATGAAAAACTGTTTTTT. The chain couples TRBV28 to TRBJ1-4; 7 bases are shared with TRBD1. Germline lookup yields CDR1 MDHEN and CDR2 SYDVKM. The CDR3 runs to 16 residues. V shed 8 bases and J 4 bases; nucleotides not matched to a gene: 13.

The chain employs TRBV5-4 and TRBJ2-7, with 9 bases matching TRBD1. Losses at the gene ends were 4 bases for V and 3 bases for J; bases not matched to a gene: 8. The CDR3 runs 15 residues. CDR1 is SGHNT and CDR2 is YYREEE in the germline V gene (reference sequence). This CDR3 reads CASSTGTGNVYEQYF. The DNA for the CDR3 is TGTGCCAGCAGCACCGGGACAGGGAATGTCTACGAGCAGTACTTC.

With regard to this clone: At one of its ends the junction is not consistent with the germline gene, which may arise from a read error. The chain is built from TRBV6-6 and TRBJ1-2; D not certain. The CDR3 contains 14 residues. Germline V gives CDR1 MNHNY, CDR2 SVGAGI (reference sequence). CDR3 amino acids: CASSSFGRTYDYTF. The CDR3 region has the DNA TGTGCCAGCAGTTCCTTCGGGAGGACGTATGACTACACCTTC.

This chain links TRBV7-2 with TRBJ1-5; 7 bases line up with TRBD1. J was trimmed by 3 bases and V by 1 base; bases with no gene match: 6. This CDR3 has 16 amino acids. Looked up from germline, CDR1 is SGHTA and CDR2 is FQGNSA. The CDR3 region is CASSLGGRGTNQPQHF. The CDR3 coding sequence is TGTGCCAGCAGCTTAGGGGGCAGGGGGACCAATCAGCCCCAGCATTTT.

The chain employs TRBV4-3 and TRBJ2-1; 12 positions agree with TRBD1. The ends lost 4 bases at V and 6 bases at J; junction bases unmatched: 19. CDR3 length: 20 amino acids. Germline lookup yields CDR1 LGHNA and CDR2 YSLEER. The CDR3: CASSRKTGQGALAGANEQFF. CDR3 in DNA: TGCGCCAGCAGCCGGAAGACGGGACAGGGGGCTTTAGCGGGAGCCAATGAGCAGTTCTTC.

This chain connects TRBV28 to TRBJ2-7, with a tentative D call TRBD2 (6 bases). V dropped 1 base and J dropped 6 bases, with 25 bases sitting between them. This CDR3 is built from 18 residues. The germline V gene encodes CDR1 MDHEN and CDR2 SYDVKM. CDR3: CASSLSSWEAPVGVEQYF. The CDR3 DNA reads TGTGCCAGCAGTTTATCTTCGTGGGAGGCCCCCGTAGGGGTCGAGCAGTACTTC.

A single count supports this clone. V is TRBV5-1 and J is TRBJ2-1, with TRBD2 matching over 11 bases. This CDR3 region has 15 residues. Germline V gene data show CDR1 as SGHRS and CDR2 as YFSETQ. V dropped 4 bases and J dropped 3; count of bases not matched to a gene: 3. CDR3 sequence (DNA): TGCGCCAGCAGCGTACTAGCGGGGGACTACAATGAGCAGTTCTTC. Amino acids: CASSVLAGDYNEQFF.

V gene TRBV4-1 combines with J gene TRBJ2-3; 7 bases align to TRBD2. This CDR3 contains 18 residues. With 3 bases clipped from V and 0 bases from J, the junction kept 12 bases outside the gene matches. Germline values: CDR1 MGHRA, CDR2 YSYEKL. The CDR3 loop reads CASSQTTASGSSTDTQYF. The CDR3 bases are TGCGCCAGCAGCCAGACTACCGCTAGCGGTTCTAGCACAGATACGCAGTATTTT.